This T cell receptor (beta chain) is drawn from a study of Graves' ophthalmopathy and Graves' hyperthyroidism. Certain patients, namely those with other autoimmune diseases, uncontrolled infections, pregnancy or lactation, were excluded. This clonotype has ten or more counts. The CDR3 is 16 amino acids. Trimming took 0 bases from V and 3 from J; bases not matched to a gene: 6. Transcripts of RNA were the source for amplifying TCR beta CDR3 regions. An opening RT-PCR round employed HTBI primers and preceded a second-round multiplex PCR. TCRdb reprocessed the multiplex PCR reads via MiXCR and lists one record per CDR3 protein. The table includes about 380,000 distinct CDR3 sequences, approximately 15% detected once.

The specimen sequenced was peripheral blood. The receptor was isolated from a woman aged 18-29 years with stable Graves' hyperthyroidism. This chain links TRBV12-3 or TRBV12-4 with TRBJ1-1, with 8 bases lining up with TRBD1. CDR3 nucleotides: TGTGCCAGCAGTTTAGCTCAGGGGGCGAGGTACACTGAAGCTTTCTTT. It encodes CASSLAQGARYTEAFF.